A single sample is the source of the 18 T cell receptor beta chains below, sequenced in a study of shared clonotypes between healthy human individuals. Sequencing was performed with immunoSEQ multiplex PCR; in TCRdb, only in-frame clones are kept and a portion is missing. This sample has 850,000 to 1,100,000 clones, with roughly 80% found just once. Material: memory CD4+ T cells from PBMCs. The sample's subset: CD45RA-negative fraction. The receptors come from a man between 18 and 29 years old in good health. Some clones in this sample may be carry-over from other donors' samples.

Remarks on this clone: This sample includes further DNA sequences coding for the same CDR3. The chain uses TRBV5-1 and TRBJ1-1; D gene ambiguous. Between the trimmed V and J ends, which lost 0 bases and 2 bases, there was a span of 8 bases. The CDR3 extends over 14 amino acids. CDR1 is SGHRS, CDR2 YFSETQ, per germline. CDR3 nucleotide sequence: TGCGCCAGCAGCTTGGGTTTGGGCAACACTGAAGCTTTCTTT. It encodes CASSLGLGNTEAFF.

The chain couples TRBV9 to TRBJ2-5; TRBD2 agrees at 13 bases. J lost 5 bases, V lost 4 bases, and 8 bases had no gene match. This CDR3 is 16 amino acids long. CDR1 and CDR2 (germline): SGDLS, YYNGEE. DNA of the CDR3: TGTGCCAGCAGCCTCACGGGACTAGCGGGGCCGGAGACCCAGTACTTC. Amino acids: CASSLTGLAGPETQYF.

This chain uses TRBV10-3 with TRBJ1-3; the D gene is possibly TRBD1 (5 bases). The germline V gene encodes CDR1 ENHRY and CDR2 SYGVKD. This CDR3 is 13 amino acids long. V lost 11 bases to trimming and J lost 0 bases, with 11 bases between them. CDR3 in DNA: TGTGCCCTCGGGGGGGGCTCTGGAAACACCATATATTTT. Encoded protein: CALGGGSGNTIYF.

This clone was observed a few times. The sample has other DNA sequences that encode this CDR3 too. The chain combines TRBV7-6 with TRBJ2-3; D is ambiguous. The CDR3 totals 14 residues. With 1 base removed from V and 0 bases from J, the gap between germline ends came to 5 bases. Germline V gene lookup returns CDR1 SGHVS and CDR2 FNYEAQ. The CDR3 sequence is CASSLGLSTDTQYF. As DNA, the CDR3 is TGTGCCAGCAGCTTAGGACTTAGCACAGATACGCAGTATTTT.

The genes are TRBV7-2 and TRBJ1-1, with D unclear. Trimming removed 0 bases at V and 1 base at J, with 6 bases between. Germline V gene sequence: CDR1 SGHTA, CDR2 FQGNSA. The CDR3 totals 14 residues. The CDR3 DNA follows: TGTGCCAGCAGCTTAGCCAGGACGAACACTGAAGCTTTCTTT. Its translation: CASSLARTNTEAFF.

The CDR3 is CASSQDLAGGRHNEQFF. The CDR3 DNA is TGTGCCAGCAGCCAAGATCTAGCGGGAGGCAGGCACAATGAGCAGTTCTTC. The chain has TRBV4-2 and TRBJ2-1; 11 bases align to TRBD2. This CDR3 comprises 17 residues. The junction had 6 bases not matched to a gene; V was cut back by 0 bases and J by 5 bases. Germline CDR1 reads LGHNA; CDR2 reads YNFKEQ.

V usage is TRBV4-3 and J usage is TRBJ2-6, with D unclear. From germline, CDR1 is LGHNA and CDR2 YSLEER. The CDR3 has 18 amino acids. Trimming took off 1 base at V and 0 bases at J, with 13 bases between the two ends. The CDR3 DNA follows: TGCGCCAGCAGCCAAGCGGTCTACCCCATCTCTGGGGCCAACGTCCTGACTTTC. Translated, it gives CASSQAVYPISGANVLTF.

The chain couples TRBV11-2 to TRBJ2-5, with TRBD2 as a possible D gene (6 bases). The V gene lost 5 bases and the J gene lost 5 bases, with 15 bases spanning the gap. CDR3 length: 14 amino acids. CDR1 and CDR2 (germline): SGHAT, FQNNGV. The CDR3 DNA follows: TGTGCCAGCAGCACAACTAGCTGGGGGGAGACCCAGTACTTC. Protein sequence: CASSTTSWGETQYF. The full variable domain, completed using reference TRBV11-2 and TRBJ2-5, is EAGVAQSPRYKIIEKRQSVAFWCNPISGHATLYWYQQILGQGPKLLIQFQNNGVVDDSQLPKDRFSAERLKGVDSTLKIQPAKLEDSAVYLCASSTTSWGETQYFGPGTRLLVL.

This clone was found once. The V gene is TRBV10-3, the J gene TRBJ1-1; no firm D call. The germline CDR1 and CDR2 sequences are ENHRY and SYGVKD. This CDR3 has 15 residues. V lost 0 bases to trimming and J lost 5 bases, with 13 bases between them. CDR3 protein: CAISESGRYKTEAFF. The CDR3 DNA is TGTGCCATCAGTGAGTCTGGCAGGTATAAAACTGAAGCTTTCTTT.

The J gene is TRBJ2-2, the V gene TRBV6-1; D is possibly TRBD1 (5 bases). The CDR3 totals 15 residues. V was trimmed by 3 bases and J by 4 bases, leaving 12 bases between them. Per germline, CDR1 MNHNS and CDR2 SASEGT. Here the CDR3 reads CASSEQTVSTGELFF. CDR3 DNA: TGTGCCAGCAGTGAGCAGACAGTCTCCACCGGGGAGCTGTTTTTT.

The V and J genes are TRBV14 and TRBJ2-4; TRBD1 matches 9 bases. The germline CDR1 and CDR2 sequences are SGHDN and FVKESK. CDR3 length equals 13 residues. J gave up 6 bases and V 3 bases, and 0 bases lay outside the gene matches. The CDR3 DNA reads TGTGCCAGCAGCCAGGGACAGGGAAACATTCAGTACTTC. This translates into CASSQGQGNIQYF.

This chain uses TRBV2 with TRBJ2-2; 8 nucleotides align to TRBD1. The J segment lost 6 bases and the V segment lost 1 base, leaving 1 base of the junction unmatched. Germline assignment: CDR1 SNHLY and CDR2 FYNNEI. The CDR3 is 14 amino acids. The CDR3, as DNA: TGTGCCAGCAGTGAAGACAGGGGGGCCGGGGAGCTGTTTTTT. It is translated as CASSEDRGAGELFF.

This chain uses TRBV30 with TRBJ2-1; TRBD2 aligns across 10 bases. The junction had 6 bases not matched to a gene; V was cut back by 1 base and J by 6 bases. There are 15 residues in the CDR3. Germline V gives CDR1 GTSNPN, CDR2 SVGIG (reference sequence). For the CDR3, the DNA is TGTGCCTGGAGTGATAGCGGGAGGAGTCCCAATGAGCAGTTCTTC. This encodes CAWSDSGRSPNEQFF.

The chain joins TRBV5-1 to TRBJ2-7, with a weak D call TRBD2 (6 bases). The V and J ends lost 0 bases and 4 bases respectively, with 17 bases between them. Germline assignment: CDR1 SGHRS and CDR2 YFSETQ. The CDR3 consists of 16 residues. The CDR3 sequence is CASSLGRGKIWYEQYF. CDR3 sequence (DNA): TGCGCCAGCAGCTTGGGCCGGGGGAAAATATGGTACGAGCAGTACTTC.

The gene calls are TRBV7-3 and TRBJ2-1, with D possibly being TRBD1 or TRBD2 (5 bases each). Germline V gives CDR1 SGHTA, CDR2 FQGTGA. With 5 bases removed from V and 5 bases from J, the gap between germline ends came to 13 bases. CDR3 size: 14 residues. The CDR3 nucleotides read TGTGCCAGCAGCCGGGACGGCACCGACAATGAGCAGTTCTTC. As protein: CASSRDGTDNEQFF. Complete variable domain (other parts from reference TRBV7-3 and TRBJ2-1): GAGVSQTPSNKVTEKGKYVELRCDPISGHTALYWYRQSLGQGPEFLIYFQGTGAADDSGLPNDRFFAVRPEGSVSTLKIQRTERGDSAVYLCASSRDGTDNEQFFGPGTRLTVL.

The rearrangement links TRBV6-1 to TRBJ1-1; 10 bases are shared with TRBD1. The CDR3 consists of 13 residues. Germline V gene data show CDR1 as MNHNS and CDR2 as SASEGT. Germline trimming cut 11 bases from V and 3 bases from J; bases unmatched to any gene: 6. CDR3 amino acids: CAARDRGYTEAFF. CDR3 nucleotide sequence: TGTGCCGCCCGGGACAGGGGTTACACTGAAGCTTTCTTT.

This chain links TRBV21-1 with TRBJ2-1. TRBV21-1 is designated a pseudogene. CDR3 length: 16 amino acids. The CDR3 DNA is TGTGCCAGCACCCCACGGGGCGCGGGCGATTACAATGAGCAGTTCTTC. This codes for CASTPRGAGDYNEQFF.

On this clone itself: The sample has other DNA sequences that encode this CDR3 too. The V and J genes are TRBV28 and TRBJ2-5; D is perhaps TRBD2 (7 bases). CDR3 length: 15 residues. Germline V lookup: CDR1 MDHEN, CDR2 SYDVKM. V was cut by 4 bases and J by 5 bases, with 17 bases left in between. The CDR3 here is CASSSPGGGGETQYF. Written as DNA, the CDR3 is TGTGCCAGCAGTTCCCCCGGGGGCGGGGGTGAGACCCAGTACTTC.